This T cell receptor (beta chain) is from a study of T cells in Graves' hyperthyroidism and ophthalmopathy. Study observations and caveats: Blood also carried most thyroid clonotypes expanded above 0.001.

Ophthalmopathy cases scored 3 or more on the Clinical Activity Score and 4 or more on NOSPECS grade, with duration below 3 months. The sample holds many counts of this clonotype. Its target is unknown. The CDR3 runs 15 residues. V lost 3 bases, J lost 9 bases, and 11 bases stayed unmatched. Germline V gene data show CDR1 as MDHEN and CDR2 as SYDVKM. The source material, RNA transcripts, was used to amplify TCR beta CDR3 regions. Initially, a first-round RT-PCR of the TCR CDR3 employed the HTBI primer set. TCRdb recomputed calls from the multiplex PCR reads with MiXCR, one row per CDR3 protein. The sample lists approximately 350,000 distinct CDR3 sequences, over 12% occurring once.

The chain employs TRBV28 and TRBJ2-7, with TRBD2 identical over 10 bases. This clonotype was sampled from a woman aged 60-70 years with Graves' ophthalmopathy. Sequences were obtained from blood. CDR3 in DNA: TGTGCCAGCAGTTTCGGGCTAGCGGGAGTGGTTGCGCAGTACTTC. This gives the protein CASSFGLAGVVAQYF.